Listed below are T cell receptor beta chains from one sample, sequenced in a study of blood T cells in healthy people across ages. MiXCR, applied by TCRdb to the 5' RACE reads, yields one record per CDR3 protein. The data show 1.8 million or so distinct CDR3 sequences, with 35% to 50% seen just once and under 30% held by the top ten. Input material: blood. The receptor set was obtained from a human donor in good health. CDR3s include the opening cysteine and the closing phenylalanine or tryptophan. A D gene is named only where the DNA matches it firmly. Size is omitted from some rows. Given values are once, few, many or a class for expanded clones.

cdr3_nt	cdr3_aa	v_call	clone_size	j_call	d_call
TGTGCCAGCAGCTTTCCGGACAGTGATTACTATGGCTACACCTTC	CASSFPDSDYYGYTF	TRBV7-2	NA	TRBJ1-2	NA
TGTGCCAGCATTCTCAGGGGGCAAACTGAAGCTTTCTTT	CASILRGQTEAFF	TRBV2	NA	TRBJ1-1	TRBD1
TGTGCCACCAGTGACCCTGGGACTAGCGGGACCTCTAGGATGGCCTACAATGAGCAGTTCTTC	CATSDPGTSGTSRMAYNEQFF	TRBV24-1	few	TRBJ2-1	TRBD2
TGTGCCAGCTGGGGGGGTAACACAGATACGCAGTATTTT	CASWGGNTDTQYF	TRBV28	NA	TRBJ2-3	TRBD2
TGTGCCAGCAGTCGGCAGGAGGGATGGGAGACCCAGTACTTC	CASSRQEGWETQYF	TRBV6-5	NA	TRBJ2-5	NA
TGTGCCAGCAGCCGAGGAGGGGACTTCTCCTACGAGCAGTACTTC	CASSRGGDFSYEQYF	TRBV11-3	NA	TRBJ2-7	NA
TGTGCCAGCACCTATGTGGGGATCTCCTACGAGCAGTACTTC	CASTYVGISYEQYF	TRBV21-1	NA	TRBJ2-7	NA
TGTGCCAGCAGTTACGCAAGCGGGTCTCAGCCCCAGCATTTT	CASSYASGSQPQHF	TRBV6-5	NA	TRBJ1-5	NA
TGCAGTGCCCACACCTCCGGGACCCCATCCCGGGGTGGCTACACCTTC	CSAHTSGTPSRGGYTF	TRBV20-1	few	TRBJ1-2	NA
TGTGCCAGCAGCGTAGCGGGAGGCTCCAATGAGCAGTTCTTC	CASSVAGGSNEQFF	TRBV9	few	TRBJ2-1	TRBD2
TGTGCCAGCAGCTTAGGGAGGGGACGGATACATCAGCCCCAGCATTTT	CASSLGRGRIHQPQHF	TRBV7-2	few	TRBJ1-5	NA
TGTGCCATCAGTGAGCGAGGACTAACGGGGGGGCTGTACAATGAGCAGTTCTTC	CAISERGLTGGLYNEQFF	TRBV10-3	few	TRBJ2-1	TRBD2
TGTGCCAGCACCCCGGGACAGGGCAATCAGCCCCAGCATTTT	CASTPGQGNQPQHF	TRBV7-2	NA	TRBJ1-5	TRBD1
TGCGCCAGCAGCTTTGGGACACCAATGGCCCCCTATGGCTACACCTTC	CASSFGTPMAPYGYTF	TRBV5-1	few	TRBJ1-2	NA
TGTGCCAGCGGGGGTCCGGGCTCCTACGAGCAGTACTTC	CASGGPGSYEQYF	TRBV6-6	few	TRBJ2-7	NA
TGCGCCAGCAGCCCATCGGTTGCAGGGTCTAATGAAAAACTGTTTTTT	CASSPSVAGSNEKLFF	TRBV5-1	few	TRBJ1-4	NA
TGCGCCAGCAGCCAAAAGCTAGCAGGGTACGACAATAGCAATCAGCCCCAGCATTTT	CASSQKLAGYDNSNQPQHF	TRBV4-1	few	TRBJ1-5	NA
TGCAGTGTCCGAGAGGGTGGGCCGGGGCGGAATGGCTACACCTTC	CSVREGGPGRNGYTF	TRBV20-1	NA	TRBJ1-2	NA
TGTGCCAGCAGCCAGCCCGGGACTAGCGGGGGGGCCGATTACGAGCAGTACTTC	CASSQPGTSGGADYEQYF	TRBV4-2	NA	TRBJ2-7	TRBD2
TGCAGCGTTGGGGCCCTGACTAGCGGGCTCTCCTACAATGAGCAGTTCTTC	CSVGALTSGLSYNEQFF	TRBV29-1	few	TRBJ2-1	TRBD2
TGTGCCAGCAGCTTAGATTTCAGGGTAGGGAACAATGAGCAGTTCTTC	CASSLDFRVGNNEQFF	TRBV7-2	few	TRBJ2-1	NA
TGTGCCTGGAGTGGCCCCCTCGGACTCAGGTCCTCCTACGAGCAGTACTTC	CAWSGPLGLRSSYEQYF	TRBV30	NA	TRBJ2-7	NA
TGTGCCAGCAGCTTAGACCCGGATGGTGAAAAACTGTTTTTT	CASSLDPDGEKLFF	TRBV7-9	NA	TRBJ1-4	NA